Given below is one T cell receptor (beta chain) in context. The antigen is undetermined. The data were obtained in a study of STAT5B mutations in CD4+ large granular lymphocyte leukemia. Study at large: Among healthy controls, a particular HLA allele went with more CDR3 'QG' motifs. The study, taken as a whole, reports: Compared with healthy controls (2/35), patient top clones favored TRBV06 (8/27). Patient CD4-sorted repertoires stayed more clonal than healthy ones after leukemic-clone removal.

Per the study methods: A productive frequency of 2.59 x 10-5 was the lowest detectable. Generated by immunoSEQ multiplex PCR, the TCRdb table keeps only in-frame clones and is missing some. V and J calls plus clone size are reproduced from that table; the DNA served to infer D and trimming. Among around 30,000 clones listed, about 81% were seen once. The CDR3 consists of 9 residues. V lost 6 bases and J lost 13, with 13 bases in between. The germline CDR1 and CDR2 sequences are GTSNPN and SVGIG (reference sequence). Sequencing used CD4+ T cells from blood buffy coats. The receptor was isolated from a human donor in good health. V gene TRBV30 combines with J gene TRBJ2-7; D remains ambiguous. The CDR3 loop reads CACGPTVYF. The CDR3 nucleotides are TGTGCCTGCGGGCCCACGGTATACTTC.